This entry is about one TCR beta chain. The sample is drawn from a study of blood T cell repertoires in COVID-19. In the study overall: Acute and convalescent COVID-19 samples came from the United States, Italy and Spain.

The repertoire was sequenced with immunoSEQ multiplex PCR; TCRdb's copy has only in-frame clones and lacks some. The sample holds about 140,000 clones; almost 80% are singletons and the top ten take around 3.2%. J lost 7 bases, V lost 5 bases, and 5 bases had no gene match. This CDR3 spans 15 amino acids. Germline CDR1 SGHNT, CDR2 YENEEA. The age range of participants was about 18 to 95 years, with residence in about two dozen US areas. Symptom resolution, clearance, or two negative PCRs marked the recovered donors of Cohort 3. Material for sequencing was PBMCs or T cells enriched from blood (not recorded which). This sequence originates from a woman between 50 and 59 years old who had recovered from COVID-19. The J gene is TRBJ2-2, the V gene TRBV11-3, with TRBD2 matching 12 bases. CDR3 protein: CASSTGLAGGGELFF. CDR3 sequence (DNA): TGTGCCAGCAGCACGGGACTAGCGGGCGGCGGGGAGCTGTTTTTT.